A single sample gave rise to the 11 T cell receptor beta chains below, sequenced in a study of radiotherapy plus CTLA-4 blockade in lung cancer. This table comes from immunoSEQ multiplex PCR, and its TCRdb copy is limited to in-frame clones, with some not included. The sample lists approximately 89,000 clones; roughly 79% were seen once. The material was peripheral blood, obtained from a patient treated with radiotherapy plus ipilimumab. All receptors derive from a human donor with non-small cell lung cancer who had a partial response to radiotherapy plus ipilimumab. Some clones in this sample may be carry-over from other donors' samples.

The chain employs TRBV5-5 and TRBJ2-6; D perhaps matches TRBD1 (6 bases). In germline, CDR1 is SGHKS, CDR2 YYEKEE (reference sequence). Trimming took off 5 bases at V and 1 base at J, with 7 bases between the two ends. CDR3 length: 14 amino acids. The chain's CDR3 is CASSTGSGANVLTF. CDR3 nucleotide sequence: TGTGCCAGCAGTACAGGGTCTGGGGCCAACGTCCTGACTTTC.

This clone was recorded only once. This rearrangement joins TRBV18 to TRBJ2-7; a weak D match, TRBD1 (5 bases). This CDR3 comprises 12 residues. Trimming stripped 4 bases from V and 6 bases from J, with 10 bases between. Germline V CDR1 and CDR2: KGHSH, LQKENI. The CDR3 spells CASSLQAREQYF. The CDR3 DNA is TGTGCCAGCTCACTACAGGCACGCGAGCAGTACTTC.

The table lists this clone with a few counts. This sequence joins TRBV29-1 and TRBJ1-2; TRBD1 matches at 9 bases. Per the germline V gene, CDR1 is SQVTM and CDR2 is ANQGSEA. The CDR3 extends over 14 amino acids. The ends lost 3 bases at V and 8 bases at J; junction bases unmatched: 10. CDR3 amino acids: CSVELSGTGFGYTF. CDR3 DNA: TGCAGCGTTGAGTTATCCGGGACAGGGTTCGGCTACACCTTC.

This clone was seen once. Other nucleotide sequences in the sample specify the same CDR3. The CDR3: CASSPTGRSQETQYF. CDR3 bases: TGTGCCAGCAGCCCGACAGGGAGAAGCCAAGAGACCCAGTACTTC. This sequence joins TRBV7-9 and TRBJ2-5; 7 bases line up with TRBD1. The CDR3 length is 15 residues. V was clipped by 5 bases and J by 1 base; unmatched bases: 7. Germline-derived CDR1 and CDR2 are SEHNR and FQNEAQ (reference sequence).

This clone occurred a few times. CDR3 protein: CASSRQGNMNTEAFF. In nucleotides, the CDR3 is TGTGCCAGTAGCCGACAGGGAAACATGAACACTGAAGCTTTCTTT. This chain links TRBV19 with TRBJ1-1, with 7 bases matching TRBD1. Germline assignment: CDR1 LNHDA and CDR2 SQIVND (reference sequence). V was clipped by 6 bases and J by 0 bases; unmatched bases: 7. This CDR3 has 15 amino acids.

The chain has TRBV7-3 and TRBJ2-2; 7 bases match TRBD2. Germline values: CDR1 SGHTA, CDR2 FQGTGA. J gave up 5 bases and V 8 bases, and 14 bases lay outside the gene matches. CDR3 length: 16 residues. CDR3 sequence (DNA): TGTGCCAGCTCAAAAGAGGGCGGGAGAGGGACCGGGGAGCTGTTTTTT. It translates to CASSKEGGRGTGELFF.

The V call is TRBV27, the J call TRBJ2-1; 10 nucleotides match TRBD2. V dropped 2 bases and J dropped 0; count of bases not matched to a gene: 7. The CDR3 is made up of 18 amino acids. Germline V CDR1 and CDR2: MNHEY, SMNVEV (reference sequence). CDR3 region: CASSLTTSGTNSYNEQFF. CDR3 DNA sequence: TGTGCCAGCAGTTTAACCACTAGCGGGACGAACTCCTACAATGAGCAGTTCTTC.

The table lists this clone with a count of one. The same CDR3 arises from other DNA sequences in this sample as well. V gene TRBV5-1 combines with J gene TRBJ1-1, with D maybe TRBD1 (6 bases). Per germline, CDR1 SGHRS and CDR2 YFSETQ. V dropped 1 base and J dropped 5 bases, with 9 bases sitting between them. CDR3 length: 13 residues. The CDR3 DNA is TGCGCCAGCAGCTTGAGGGGGGGTACTGAAGCTTTCTTT. This translates into CASSLRGGTEAFF.

This CDR3 reads CASSLSGSAYNEQFF. The CDR3 DNA is TGTGCCAGCAGCTTGAGCGGGAGTGCCTACAATGAGCAGTTCTTC. The V gene is TRBV5-5, the J gene TRBJ2-1; 8 nucleotides align to TRBD2. Germline lookup yields CDR1 SGHKS and CDR2 YYEKEE (reference sequence). There are 15 residues in the CDR3. The V segment lost 1 base and the J segment 2 bases; nucleotides outside the gene matches: 2.

The chain links TRBV5-1 to TRBJ2-7; D remains unclear. CDR1 and CDR2 from the germline V gene are SGHRS and YFSETQ. This CDR3 spans 10 amino acids. With 5 bases removed from V and 7 bases from J, the gap between germline ends came to 7 bases. Written as DNA, the CDR3 is TGCGCCAGCAGATTCGAGGAGCAGTACTTC. Translated, it gives CASRFEEQYF.

The chain has TRBV27 and TRBJ2-3; 7 positions agree with TRBD1. This CDR3 is built from 15 residues. Germline trimming cut 6 bases from V and 5 bases from J; bases unmatched to any gene: 11. The germline V gene has CDR1 MNHEY and CDR2 SMNVEV (reference sequence). CDR3 sequence reads: CASSTQGLRGDTQYF. CDR3 DNA: TGTGCCAGCAGCACACAGGGGCTAAGAGGAGATACGCAGTATTTT.